A single sample is the source of the 7 T cell receptor beta chains below, sequenced in a study of vaccination effects on CD4 cells after COVID-19. These receptors have no known antigen. Some clones are missing from TCRdb's copy, which holds only in-frame ones; the method was immunoSEQ multiplex PCR. The sample holds about 58,000 clones, approximately 80% seen once. Isolation of CD4+ T cells took place after 10 days of culture. This sample comprised CD4+ T cells from PBMCs cultured without peptide, obtained before COVID-19 vaccination. Receptor source: a human donor who received a COVID-19 vaccine.

The chain uses TRBV10-3 and TRBJ1-2; 8 bases are a match to TRBD1. This CDR3 is 15 amino acids long. V lost 3 bases and J lost 4; bases outside the gene matches: 7. Per germline, CDR1 ENHRY and CDR2 SYGVKD. DNA of the CDR3: TGTGCCATCAGTGACACGGACAGGGATTCCTATGGCTACACCTTC. Its protein product is CAISDTDRDSYGYTF.

This chain connects TRBV28 to TRBJ1-1; no reliable D call. Germline CDR1 reads MDHEN; CDR2 reads SYDVKM. Trimming shortened V by 5 bases and J by 2 bases, and 9 bases separated the two germline ends. The CDR3 sequence is 13 residues long. Here the CDR3 DNA reads TGTGCCAGCAGTAACACGCGTAACACTGAAGCTTTCTTT. Its translation is CASSNTRNTEAFF.

There are a few counts of this clone. V gene TRBV10-3 combines with J gene TRBJ2-7; D is tentatively TRBD1 or TRBD2 (5 bases each). The CDR3 runs 13 residues. V lost 8 bases and J 6 bases, leaving 17 bases between the germline ends. In germline, CDR1 is ENHRY, CDR2 SYGVKD. DNA for the CDR3: TGTGCCATCTCAGTCTCCGGGGCTCGCGAGCAGTACGTC. Protein sequence: CAISVSGAREQYV.

The chain uses TRBV3-1 (or the pseudogene TRBV3-2) and TRBJ2-2; 9 nucleotides agree with TRBD1. This CDR3 is built from 15 residues. Germline V lookup: CDR1 LGHDT, CDR2 YNNKEL (reference sequence). With V trimmed by 4 bases and J by 5 bases, 5 bases remained unmatched. Here the CDR3 reads CASSLQGALTGELFF. CDR3 DNA sequence: TGTGCCAGCAGCCTACAGGGGGCTTTAACCGGGGAGCTGTTTTTT.

This clone was counted once. The J gene is TRBJ2-6, the V gene TRBV6-6; no definite D call. Trimming took 3 bases from V and 4 from J, leaving 10 bases between them. CDR3 size: 15 residues. Germline CDR1 is MNHNY and CDR2 is SVGAGI (reference sequence). The CDR3 DNA reads as TGTGCCAGCAGTTATCAGGAGTCAGGGGCCAACGTCCTGACTTTC. Translation gives CASSYQESGANVLTF.

This chain connects TRBV3-1 (or the pseudogene TRBV3-2) to TRBJ1-3; 11 bases map to TRBD1. The CDR3 contains 15 residues. Germline trimming cut 4 bases from V and 5 bases from J; bases unmatched to any gene: 4. Germline CDR1 and CDR2: LGHDT and YNNKEL (reference sequence). CDR3 loop: CASSPGQGVRNTIYF. Here the CDR3 DNA reads TGTGCCAGCAGCCCGGGACAGGGGGTCAGAAACACCATATATTTT.

The table lists this clone with a count of one. The chain links TRBV30 to TRBJ1-1; D uncertain. The CDR3 has 13 residues. The ends were cut back, 2 bases at V and 4 bases at J, with 11 bases in the middle. The V gene's germline CDR1 is GTSNPN and CDR2 SVGIG (reference sequence). The CDR3 loop reads CAWSLGPSTEAFF. The CDR3 bases are TGTGCCTGGAGTCTCGGACCCTCCACTGAAGCTTTCTTT.